Following are 32 T cell receptor beta chains from one sample sequenced in a study of cytomegalovirus exposure and HLA in healthy donors. The PCR ran on 60 Vbeta and 13 Jbeta primers. Libraries were prepared by immunoSEQ multiplex PCR; TCRdb keeps only in-frame clonotypes and omits some of them. The data contain more than 150,000 clones, approximately 80% of them singletons. Material for sequencing was PBMCs. These receptor sequences come from a girl aged 5-17 years in good health and CMV-seropositive.

This clone was detected only once. This rearrangement joins TRBV30 to TRBJ2-7, with 9 nucleotides matching TRBD2. This CDR3 has 14 amino acids. The germline gives CDR1 GTSNPN, CDR2 SVGIG (reference sequence). J lost 7 bases, V lost 0 bases, and 7 bases had no gene match. CDR3 amino acids: CAWSVTAGGREQYF. The CDR3 DNA reads as TGTGCCTGGAGTGTCACCGCGGGAGGGAGGGAGCAGTACTTC.

This rearrangement joins TRBV13 to TRBJ1-5; maybe TRBD1 (5 bases). This CDR3 comprises 16 residues. Trimming cost V 3 bases and J 2 bases, with 14 bases left between them. CDR1 PRHDT and CDR2 FYEKMQ come from the germline V gene (reference sequence). The CDR3: CASSLSSPRGNQPQHF. DNA of the CDR3: TGTGCCAGCAGCTTGAGTTCCCCCAGGGGCAATCAGCCCCAGCATTTT.

For the CDR3, the DNA is TGTGCCAGCAGCCGACAGGGCTCTGGGGCCAACGTCCTGACTTTC. It is translated as CASSRQGSGANVLTF. The rearrangement uses TRBV14 and TRBJ2-6, with 7 nucleotides matching TRBD1. Germline V gene data show CDR1 as SGHDN and CDR2 as FVKESK. After removal of 4 bases from V and 0 bases from J, the junction contained 0 bases not matched to a gene. CDR3 length: 15 amino acids.

The rearrangement uses TRBV5-1 and TRBJ1-5, with unresolved D. V lost 0 bases to trimming and J lost 4 bases, with 11 bases between them. This CDR3 is 15 amino acids long. Germline-derived CDR1 and CDR2 are SGHRS and YFSETQ. The CDR3 sequence: CASSLAGAGNQPQHF. The CDR3 DNA reads TGCGCCAGCAGCTTGGCGGGTGCGGGGAATCAGCCCCAGCATTTT.

The rearrangement joins TRBV4-3 to TRBJ2-7, with 9 bases that match TRBD2. This CDR3 region has 15 residues. The V and J ends lost 1 base and 6 bases, in that order; junction bases with no gene match: 7. Germline V gene sequence: CDR1 LGHNA, CDR2 YSLEER. CDR3 sequence (DNA): TGCGCCAGCAGCCAAGCCCTAGCGGGATTAGTCGAGCAGTACTTC. Translated: CASSQALAGLVEQYF.

The gene calls are TRBV7-9 and TRBJ2-7, with TRBD1 matching over 10 bases. The V gene end was trimmed by 5 bases and the J gene end by 1 base; junction bases not matched to a gene: 8. The CDR3 length is 16 residues. The V gene's germline CDR1 is SEHNR and CDR2 FQNEAQ (reference sequence). CDR3 amino acids: CASSPEGTGDSYEQYF. CDR3 nucleotide sequence: TGTGCCAGCAGCCCGGAGGGGACAGGGGATTCCTACGAGCAGTACTTC.

The V gene is TRBV10-2, the J gene TRBJ2-3; D is uncertain. The length of the CDR3 is 12 residues. With 4 bases removed from V and 4 bases from J, the gap between germline ends came to 6 bases. Germline V gives CDR1 WSHSY, CDR2 SAAADI. The CDR3 sequence: CASSGSSDTQYF. As DNA, the CDR3 is TGCGCCAGCAGTGGGAGTTCAGATACGCAGTATTTT.

The sample holds a few counts of this clone. The rearrangement uses TRBV10-1 and TRBJ2-1; 14 nucleotides align to TRBD2. The trim removed 3 bases at V and 7 bases at J, leaving 2 bases unmatched. The CDR3 consists of 15 residues. Germline V CDR1 and CDR2: WNHNN, SYGVQD (reference sequence). The CDR3: CASSERLAGGNEQFF. The CDR3 DNA follows: TGCGCCAGCAGTGAACGACTAGCGGGGGGGAATGAGCAGTTCTTC.

The rearrangement uses TRBV5-1 and TRBJ2-3; maybe TRBD1 (6 bases). CDR3 size: 16 residues. Trimming stripped 4 bases from V and 0 bases from J, with 15 bases between. CDR1 is SGHRS, CDR2 YFSETQ, per germline. The CDR3 DNA reads as TGCGCCAGCAGCCCCCGGACAGCCGTTAGCACAGATACGCAGTATTTT. The encoded protein is CASSPRTAVSTDTQYF. Full variable domain (missing parts from reference TRBV5-1 and TRBJ2-3): KAGVTQTPRYLIKTRGQQVTLSCSPISGHRSVSWYQQTPGQGLQFLFEYFSETQRNKGNFPGRFSGRQFSNSRSEMNVSTLELGDSALYLCASSPRTAVSTDTQYFGPGTRLTVL.

The chain joins TRBV5-1 to TRBJ2-7, with 8 bases aligning to TRBD1. V trimming: 3 bases; J trimming: 6 bases; junction bases outside the gene matches: 11. This CDR3 is 15 amino acids long. CDR1 and CDR2 from the germline V gene are SGHRS and YFSETQ. The CDR3 here is CASSWGQARASEQYF. The CDR3, as DNA: TGCGCCAGCAGCTGGGGACAGGCTCGCGCCTCCGAGCAGTACTTC.

This chain connects TRBV29-1 to TRBJ2-7; 10 nucleotides match TRBD2. Germline-derived CDR1 and CDR2 are SQVTM and ANQGSEA. The CDR3 extends over 14 amino acids. Trimming removed 7 bases from V and 5 bases from J; junction bases left unmatched: 11. The CDR3 region is CSALAGGTSDEQYF. The CDR3 DNA reads as TGCAGCGCCTTAGCGGGAGGTACTTCGGACGAGCAGTACTTC.

The V gene is TRBV9, the J gene TRBJ2-4, with 9 bases matching TRBD2. This CDR3 is 16 amino acids long. The junction had 5 bases not matched to a gene; V was cut back by 0 bases and J by 4 bases. Germline V gives CDR1 SGDLS, CDR2 YYNGEE. The CDR3 coding sequence is TGTGCCAGCAGCGTAGGTAGTAGCGGGAGAAAAAACATTCAGTACTTC. Translated: CASSVGSSGRKNIQYF. The full variable domain, completed using reference TRBV9 and TRBJ2-4, is DSGVTQTPKHLITATGQRVTLRCSPRSGDLSVYWYQQSLDQGLQFLIQYYNGEERAKGNILERFSAQQFPDLHSELNLSSLELGDSALYFCASSVGSSGRKNIQYFGAGTRLSVL.

The chain couples TRBV10-3 to TRBJ2-1; the match to TRBD1 covers 7 bases. CDR3 length: 13 residues. Germline loops: CDR1 ENHRY, CDR2 SYGVKD. V dropped 7 bases and J dropped 5; count of bases not matched to a gene: 5. The CDR3 is CAIMRTGNNEQFF. The CDR3 coding sequence is TGTGCCATCATGAGGACAGGAAACAATGAGCAGTTCTTC.

This sequence joins TRBV4-2 and TRBJ2-1, with TRBD2 matching over 9 bases. Germline V gives CDR1 LGHNA, CDR2 YNFKEQ. The V gene end was trimmed by 1 base and the J gene end by 4 bases; junction bases not matched to a gene: 8. The CDR3 contains 17 residues. The CDR3 spells CASSQGAKAGGYNEQFF. In nucleotides, the CDR3 is TGTGCCAGCAGCCAAGGGGCCAAGGCGGGAGGGTACAATGAGCAGTTCTTC.

The chain uses TRBV10-2 and TRBJ2-1; TRBD2 might be the D (5 bases). Per germline, CDR1 WSHSY and CDR2 SAAADI. There are 16 residues in the CDR3. The V end lost 2 bases, the J end lost 9 bases, and 20 bases lay between the germline ends. The CDR3 coding sequence is TGCGCCAGCAGTGAGCCGGACTTAGGTCCCGCCGGTGAGCAGTTCTTC. Translated: CASSEPDLGPAGEQFF.

For this clone: One end of the junction does not line up with germline, which may come from a read error. The same CDR3 also results from other DNA sequences found in this sample. V and J are TRBV11-3 and TRBJ2-6, with TRBD2 as a possible D gene (6 bases). Germline CDR1 is SGHNT and CDR2 is YENEEA. The CDR3 covers 15 residues. CDR3 sequence reads: CASSIGGAGANVLTF. The CDR3 DNA reads TGTGCCAGCAGCATTGGCGGGGCTGGGGCCAATGTCCTGACTTTC.

This chain uses TRBV10-1 with TRBJ2-7; 7 nucleotides match TRBD1. V was clipped by 8 bases and J by 7 bases; unmatched bases: 17. Germline CDR1 reads WNHNN; CDR2 reads SYGVQD (reference sequence). This CDR3 region has 15 residues. CDR3 bases: TGCGCCAGCTCCCTAAGACAGGGTAGCCTGGAGGAGCAGTACTTC. It is translated as CASSLRQGSLEEQYF.

The sample holds a few counts of this clone. The gene calls are TRBV5-5 and TRBJ2-1, with D possibly TRBD2 on 6 matching bases. The CDR3 has 16 amino acids. CDR1 and CDR2 from the germline V gene are SGHKS and YYEKEE (reference sequence). The germline V and J ends were trimmed by 3 bases and 0 bases, with 13 bases remaining between them. The CDR3 DNA reads TGTGCCAGCAGCTGGCGGGACCAGAGCTCCTACAATGAGCAGTTCTTC. Translating it yields CASSWRDQSSYNEQFF.

The sample holds one count of this clone. V usage is TRBV19 and J usage is TRBJ2-1; 7 bases agree with TRBD1. V dropped 5 bases and J dropped 12; count of bases not matched to a gene: 22. The CDR3 length is 17 residues. The germline gives CDR1 LNHDA, CDR2 SQIVND (reference sequence). The CDR3 loop is CASSPWTGPRPPGGQFF. The DNA of the CDR3 is TGTGCCAGTAGTCCTTGGACAGGACCACGTCCTCCTGGGGGGCAGTTCTTC. Complete variable domain (other parts from reference TRBV19 and TRBJ2-1): DGGITQSPKYLFRKEGQNVTLSCEQNLNHDAMYWYRQDPGQGLRLIYYSQIVNDFQKGDIAEGYSVSREKKESFPLTVTSAQKNPTAFYLCASSPWTGPRPPGGQFFGPGTRLTVL.

The chain links TRBV5-4 to TRBJ1-1, with TRBD1 identical over 10 bases. CDR3 length: 15 residues. CDR1 and CDR2 from the germline V gene are SGHNT and YYREEE (reference sequence). With V trimmed by 5 bases and J by 7 bases, 11 bases remained unmatched. CDR3: CASRREGQGRGEAFF. CDR3 bases: TGTGCCAGCAGAAGGGAGGGACAGGGGAGGGGTGAAGCTTTCTTT.

This clone has more than one count but fewer than ten. J is TRBJ1-2 and V is TRBV7-9; D is unresolved. With 4 bases removed from V and 4 bases from J, the gap between germline ends came to 13 bases. Germline assignment: CDR1 SEHNR and CDR2 FQNEAQ (reference sequence). The length of the CDR3 is 14 residues. This chain's CDR3 is CASSSIGLGYGYTF. The CDR3 nucleotides are TGTGCCAGCAGCTCCATAGGACTGGGCTATGGCTACACCTTC.

The chain is built from TRBV7-2 and TRBJ1-2; D is unclear. CDR3 length: 14 amino acids. Per the germline V gene, CDR1 is SGHTA and CDR2 is FQGNSA. Trimming removed 2 bases at V and 14 bases at J, with 21 bases between. DNA for the CDR3: TGTGCCAGCAGCTTACCCTCCCTTACAGAAACTTCGACCTTC. It encodes CASSLPSLTETSTF.

This clone has just one count. The chain joins TRBV7-9 to TRBJ2-5; D is perhaps TRBD2 (5 bases). Judging by the DNA end, TRBJ2-7 fits better; the J call may be wrong. The germline CDR1 and CDR2 sequences are SEHNR and FQNEAQ (reference sequence). CDR3 length equals 13 residues. CDR3 coding DNA: TGTGCCAGCAGATACGAGACTAATAGCGAGCAGTACTTC. Amino acid sequence: CASRYETNSEQYF.

The chain carries TRBV7-8 and TRBJ2-1; 13 bases agree with TRBD2. The J segment lost 3 bases and the V segment lost 4 bases, leaving 12 bases of the junction unmatched. This CDR3 spans 19 amino acids. The germline V gene has CDR1 SGHVS and CDR2 FQNEAQ. The chain's CDR3 is CASSSGLAGYPRGYNEQFF. The CDR3 nucleotides read TGTGCCAGCAGCTCGGGACTAGCGGGATACCCTAGGGGCTACAATGAGCAGTTCTTC.

This rearrangement joins TRBV5-4 to TRBJ2-5; 7 nucleotides agree with TRBD2. The CDR3 runs to 16 residues. With V trimmed by 2 bases and J by 5 bases, 12 bases remained unmatched. Germline V gene data show CDR1 as SGHNT and CDR2 as YYREEE (reference sequence). The CDR3 here is CASSLKSGGGWETQYF. The DNA of the CDR3 is TGTGCCAGCAGCTTAAAAAGTGGGGGGGGTTGGGAGACCCAGTACTTC.

The gene calls are TRBV6-1 and TRBJ2-7; 10 nucleotides align to TRBD1. The CDR3 length is 13 residues. V was clipped by 7 bases and J by 3 bases; unmatched bases: 3. From germline, CDR1 is MNHNS and CDR2 SASEGT. This CDR3 reads CASIGTGVYEQYF. The CDR3 nucleotides read TGTGCCAGCATTGGGACAGGGGTCTACGAGCAGTACTTC.

V is TRBV5-1 and J is TRBJ2-1; a possible D gene is TRBD2 (6 bases). This CDR3 region has 15 residues. The V end was cut by 4 bases, the J end by 0 bases, with 11 bases between. The germline gives CDR1 SGHRS, CDR2 YFSETQ. CDR3 sequence (DNA): TGCGCCAGCAGCCTAGCGTCCAGCTCCTACAATGAGCAGTTCTTC. Translation: CASSLASSSYNEQFF.

The J gene is TRBJ1-2, the V gene TRBV2; D remains unclear. Trimming cost V 0 bases and J 3 bases, with 8 bases left between them. The germline gives CDR1 SNHLY, CDR2 FYNNEI. The CDR3 contains 14 residues. CDR3 DNA: TGTGCCAGCAGTGAAGCGAACGAGTACTATGGCTACACCTTC. The encoded protein is CASSEANEYYGYTF. The whole variable domain, filled in from reference TRBV2 and TRBJ1-2, reads EPEVTQTPSHQVTQMGQEVILRCVPISNHLYFYWYRQILGQKVEFLVSFYNNEISEKSEIFDDQFSVERPDGSNFTLKIRSTKLEDSAMYFCASSEANEYYGYTFGSGTRLTVV.

The V call is TRBV15, the J call TRBJ2-3, with 11 positions matching TRBD1. This CDR3 has 16 residues. The V gene's germline CDR1 is LNHNV and CDR2 YYDKDF (reference sequence). J was trimmed by 4 bases and V by 2 bases; bases with no gene match: 5. The CDR3 spells CATSRTPGQGADTQYF. The CDR3, as DNA: TGTGCCACCAGCAGAACCCCGGGACAGGGGGCAGATACGCAGTATTTT. Together with reference TRBV15 and TRBJ2-3, the CDR3 gives the full variable domain: DAMVIQNPRYQVTQFGKPVTLSCSQTLNHNVMYWYQQKSSQAPKLLFHYYDKDFNNEADTPDNFQSRRPNTSFCFLDIRSPGLGDTAMYLCATSRTPGQGADTQYFGPGTRLTVL.

The chain combines TRBV14 with TRBJ2-1; a weak D match, TRBD1 (5 bases). The CDR3 extends over 14 amino acids. Germline lookup yields CDR1 SGHDN and CDR2 FVKESK. V dropped 2 bases and J dropped 7 bases, with 12 bases sitting between them. The CDR3 loop is CASSQLGQENEQFF. For the CDR3, the DNA is TGTGCCAGCAGCCAACTGGGGCAAGAGAATGAGCAGTTCTTC.

The V gene is TRBV30, the J gene TRBJ2-2, with a weak D call TRBD2 (6 bases). V dropped 0 bases and J dropped 6 bases, with 14 bases sitting between them. Germline V gives CDR1 GTSNPN, CDR2 SVGIG (reference sequence). The CDR3 has 15 residues. In DNA, the CDR3 is TGTGCCTGGAGTGTTATCGGGAGTGCCTCCGGGGAGCTGTTTTTT. The encoded protein is CAWSVIGSASGELFF.

This chain connects TRBV9 to TRBJ2-1, with 8 positions matching TRBD2. V dropped 2 bases and J dropped 4; count of bases not matched to a gene: 14. In germline, CDR1 is SGDLS, CDR2 YYNGEE. This CDR3 is 18 amino acids long. The CDR3 protein is CASSVRSPGLGGYNEQFF. CDR3 coding DNA: TGTGCCAGCAGCGTGAGATCACCGGGACTAGGTGGGTACAATGAGCAGTTCTTC.